Below, 14 T cell receptor beta chains from the same sample are listed, as sequenced in a study of early T cells in non-severe SARS-CoV-2 infection. TCRdb independently ran MiXCR on the 5' RACE reads; one entry per CDR3 protein. The data contain about 27,000 distinct CDR3 sequences, 5% to 6.5% of them singletons. The sequencing sample was made of whole blood. Receptor source: an adult who was a healthcare worker with PCR-confirmed SARS-CoV-2 infection or an uninfected control (not recorded which).

At least ten counts were recorded for this clonotype. This chain connects TRBV27 to TRBJ1-1; 7 bases map to TRBD1. From germline, CDR1 is MNHEY and CDR2 SMNVEV (reference sequence). The CDR3 totals 15 residues. The J segment lost 3 bases and the V segment lost 8 bases, leaving 12 bases of the junction unmatched. Here the CDR3 reads CASQGQRSSDTEAFF. The CDR3 DNA reads TGTGCCAGCCAGGGACAGAGAAGTTCGGACACTGAAGCTTTCTTT.

The sample holds many counts of this clonotype. This CDR3 is CSARRQPNYGYTF. As DNA, the CDR3 is TGCAGTGCTAGAAGGCAGCCTAACTATGGCTACACCTTC. The chain carries TRBV20-1 and TRBJ1-2; D is ambiguous. V was cut by 2 bases and J by 0 bases, with 7 bases left in between. This CDR3 has 13 residues. Germline V gives CDR1 DFQATT, CDR2 SNEGSKA (reference sequence).

There are a few counts of this clonotype. The chain links TRBV6-5 to TRBJ2-1; D is ambiguous. Trimming left V 6 bases short and J 0 bases short, with 12 bases between. CDR3 length: 15 amino acids. The germline gives CDR1 MNHEY, CDR2 SVGAGI. The CDR3 here is CASSSVQSSYNEQFF. DNA of the CDR3: TGTGCCAGCAGCAGCGTGCAGAGCTCCTACAATGAGCAGTTCTTC.

This clonotype was observed a few times. The junction departs from the called germline gene at one end, perhaps through a read error. The V call is TRBV20-1, the J call TRBJ2-3; 7 nucleotides agree with TRBD2. The CDR3 is 13 amino acids. In germline, CDR1 is DFQATT, CDR2 SNEGSKA (reference sequence). CDR3 sequence reads: CSGRAGFTDTQYF. In DNA form, the CDR3 reads TGCAGTGGTAGAGCGGGGTTCACAGATACGCAGTATTTT.

CDR3: CSAKGTDQETQYF. The CDR3 nucleotides read TGCAGTGCGAAGGGGACAGATCAAGAGACCCAGTACTTC. This chain links TRBV20-1 with TRBJ2-5, with 7 nucleotides matching TRBD1. The CDR3 has 13 residues. Germline V gene data show CDR1 as DFQATT and CDR2 as SNEGSKA (reference sequence). Trimming cost V 6 bases and J 2 bases; bases outside gene matches: 6.

This clonotype came up many times. The V call is TRBV28, the J call TRBJ1-2; D is undetermined. The CDR3 has 14 residues. V was clipped by 2 bases and J by 0 bases, with 7 bases between them. Germline V gives CDR1 MDHEN, CDR2 SYDVKM. This CDR3 is CASSLNRSNYGYTF. The CDR3 DNA reads as TGTGCCAGCAGTTTAAACCGGTCTAACTATGGCTACACCTTC.

The chain has TRBV12-3 or TRBV12-4 and TRBJ2-7; 7 bases are a match to TRBD1. The V segment lost 5 bases and the J segment 8 bases; nucleotides outside the gene matches: 12. The CDR3 runs 14 residues. CDR3 sequence: CASSPRDSDAQQYF. CDR3 sequence (DNA): TGTGCCAGCAGTCCCCGGGACAGTGACGCCCAGCAGTACTTC.

This clonotype was counted many times. The chain links TRBV7-2 to TRBJ2-5, with 7 positions matching TRBD2. Trimming removed 1 base from V and 7 bases from J; junction bases left unmatched: 9. The V gene's germline CDR1 is SGHTA and CDR2 FQGNSA. CDR3 length: 15 amino acids. CDR3 protein: CASSLGSSGVVTQYF. The CDR3 region has the DNA TGTGCCAGCAGCTTAGGGTCAAGCGGGGTGGTGACCCAGTACTTC.

The chain carries TRBV28 and TRBJ1-1, with TRBD1 matching over 7 bases. The ends lost 5 bases at V and 0 bases at J; junction bases unmatched: 24. CDR3 length equals 21 residues. Germline CDR1 MDHEN, CDR2 SYDVKM. The CDR3 loop reads CASSTSFGDSAFSLMNTEAFF. DNA of the CDR3: TGTGCCAGCAGTACCTCTTTCGGGGACAGCGCATTCTCCCTCATGAACACTGAAGCTTTCTTT.

This clonotype was counted at least ten times. V and J are TRBV7-2 and TRBJ1-2, with D possibly being TRBD1 (6 bases). This CDR3 has 15 amino acids. Trimming took 6 bases from V and 4 from J, leaving 18 bases between them. CDR1 and CDR2 from the germline V gene are SGHTA and FQGNSA. The CDR3 region is CASRPVGGAGYGYTF. The CDR3 DNA reads as TGTGCCAGCAGGCCTGTGGGGGGCGCCGGCTATGGCTACACCTTC.

In its sample, this clonotype was seen many times. This chain joins TRBV3-1 and TRBJ2-1; no clear D gene. V lost 7 bases, J lost 0 bases, and 13 bases lay in between. Germline CDR1 LGHDT, CDR2 YNNKEL (reference sequence). The CDR3 is 15 amino acids. The CDR3 is CASTLGRSSYNEQFF. The CDR3 DNA follows: TGTGCCAGCACCCTAGGACGGAGCTCCTACAATGAGCAGTTCTTC.

This clonotype has more than one count but fewer than ten. The CDR3 reads CASGFTGFENEQYF. CDR3 sequence (DNA): TGTGCTAGTGGTTTTACAGGGTTTGAAAACGAGCAGTACTTC. The chain is built from TRBV12-5 and TRBJ2-7, with D perhaps TRBD1 (6 bases). The CDR3 has 14 amino acids. In germline, CDR1 is LGHNT, CDR2 FRNRAP. The ends were cut back, 3 bases at V and 5 bases at J, with 14 bases in the middle.

This clonotype was counted at least ten times. The CDR3 DNA follows: TGTGCCAGCAGCTTGTCAGGGGCTGAAGCTTTCTTT. The encoded protein is CASSLSGAEAFF. V is TRBV5-6 and J is TRBJ1-1; D perhaps matches TRBD1 (6 bases). V was cut by 1 base and J by 6 bases, with 7 bases left in between. Germline V CDR1 and CDR2: SGHDT, YYEEEE. This CDR3 contains 12 residues.

In this sample, this clonotype turned up a few times. The chain combines TRBV7-8 with TRBJ2-1; D gene unclear. Germline V gives CDR1 SGHVS, CDR2 FQNEAQ. V dropped 5 bases and J dropped 5 bases, with 10 bases sitting between them. The CDR3 loop spans 13 amino acids. CDR3: CASSDGFNNEQFF. In nucleotides, the CDR3 is TGTGCCAGCAGCGATGGATTTAACAATGAGCAGTTCTTC.